This paragraph covers one T cell receptor (beta chain) sequence. Its antigen is undetermined. Through 5' RACE with UMI labels, the TRB cDNA libraries were prepared. TCRdb re-called the 5' RACE reads; one entry per CDR3 protein, DNA not given. The listing records 84,000 or so distinct CDR3 sequences. Naive CD8+ T cells had a CD45RO-CCR7+CD27+CD95- phenotype. The data were obtained in a study of CXCR3-negative and CXCR3-positive naive CD8 T cells. Findings and limits, study-wide: For naive cells, CXCR3-negative and CXCR3-positive subsets had similar TRBV-TRBJ usage; for memory cells, usage differed.

The TCR sequence derives from a human donor in good health. Some clones in this sample may be carry-over from other donors' samples. The sequenced material came from naive CXCR3- CD8+ T cells from blood. Subset here: CD45RO-CCR7+CD27+CD95- naive CD8+ T cells lacking CXCR3 (TNR3-).

The CDR3 spells CARTGEREGGSNTGELFF. The genes are TRBV2 and TRBJ2-2; TCRdb indicates TRBD2, and absent DNA this call remains unverified. Germline assignment: CDR1 SNHLY and CDR2 FYNNEI. The CDR3 contains 18 residues. The variable domain in full, with the rest retrieved from reference TRBV2 and TRBJ2-2, is EPEVTQTPSHQVTQMGQEVILRCVPISNHLYFYWYRQILGQKVEFLVSFYNNEISEKSEIFDDQFSVERPDGSNFTLKIRSTKLEDSAMYFCARTGEREGGSNTGELFFGEGSRLTVL.